The 10 T cell receptor beta chains below were found in one sample sequenced in a study of T cell responses to AZD1222 COVID-19 vaccine. Generated by immunoSEQ multiplex PCR, the TCRdb table keeps only in-frame clones and is missing some. Of roughly 100,000 clones detected, around nine tenths appear once; the ten largest clones hold less than 4%. Specimen: peripheral blood, collected 28 days after the second dose of the MenACWY control vaccine. The receptor set was obtained from an adult who received the MenACWY meningococcal vaccine as a control.

The V call is TRBV7-8, the J call TRBJ1-5; D possibly corresponds to TRBD1 (6 bases). V lost 5 bases and J 4 bases, leaving 15 bases between the germline ends. This CDR3 spans 15 amino acids. Per the germline V gene, CDR1 is SGHVS and CDR2 is FQNEAQ. The CDR3 loop reads CASSIIQGTNQPQHF. DNA of the CDR3: TGTGCCAGCAGCATAATACAGGGCACTAATCAGCCCCAGCATTTT. Filled out from reference TRBV7-8 and TRBJ1-5, the complete variable domain reads GAGVSQSPRYKVAKRGQDVALRCDPISGHVSLFWYQQALGQGPEFLTYFQNEAQLDKSGLPSDRFFAERPEGSVSTLKIQRTQQEDSAVYLCASSIIQGTNQPQHFGDGTRLSIL.

This clone appeared a few times. This chain uses TRBV10-3 with TRBJ1-4; no clear D gene. Per the germline V gene, CDR1 is ENHRY and CDR2 is SYGVKD. Trimming shortened V by 0 bases and J by 4 bases, and 9 bases separated the two germline ends. The CDR3 spans 15 residues. Here the CDR3 reads CAISESTGINEKLFF. The CDR3 DNA reads as TGTGCCATCAGTGAGTCGACGGGTATTAATGAAAAACTGTTTTTT.

The chain joins TRBV5-5 to TRBJ1-6; possibly TRBD1 for D (6 bases). V lost 6 bases, J lost 7 bases, and 11 bases lay in between. Germline CDR1 reads SGHKS; CDR2 reads YYEKEE (reference sequence). The CDR3 contains 13 residues. The CDR3 loop reads CASTSRGNSPLHF. The CDR3 bases are TGTGCCAGCACCTCCAGGGGAAATTCACCCCTCCACTTT.

This chain connects TRBV9 to TRBJ2-1, with D perhaps TRBD2 (6 bases). CDR3 size: 16 residues. The V gene's germline CDR1 is SGDLS and CDR2 YYNGEE. The V gene lost 0 bases and the J gene lost 0 bases, with 10 bases spanning the gap. CDR3 residues: CASSVAETSSYNEQFF. The CDR3 DNA follows: TGTGCCAGCAGCGTAGCAGAGACTAGCTCCTACAATGAGCAGTTCTTC.

The chain uses TRBV27 and TRBJ2-2; 12 bases map to TRBD1. CDR3 length: 15 amino acids. After removal of 3 bases from V and 6 bases from J, the junction contained 2 bases not matched to a gene. The germline CDR1 and CDR2 sequences are MNHEY and SMNVEV (reference sequence). In nucleotides, the CDR3 is TGTGCCAGCAGTTTGGGACAGGGGGCGCCCGGGGAGCTGTTTTTT. It codes for CASSLGQGAPGELFF.

The chain couples TRBV5-1 to TRBJ2-1, with D possibly being TRBD1 (5 bases). Deletions cut 0 bases from V and 1 base from J, with 8 bases between. Germline CDR1 reads SGHRS; CDR2 reads YFSETQ. This CDR3 has 15 residues. The CDR3 DNA sequence: TGCGCCAGCAGCTTGGTAGGGGATTCCTACAATGAGCAGTTCTTC. Encoded protein: CASSLVGDSYNEQFF. The entire variable domain, with the rest obtained from reference TRBV5-1 and TRBJ2-1, is as follows: KAGVTQTPRYLIKTRGQQVTLSCSPISGHRSVSWYQQTPGQGLQFLFEYFSETQRNKGNFPGRFSGRQFSNSRSEMNVSTLELGDSALYLCASSLVGDSYNEQFFGPGTRLTVL.

The chain carries TRBV4-2 and TRBJ1-2; D unresolved. Germline CDR1 and CDR2: LGHNA and YNFKEQ. Trimming removed 3 bases from V and 7 bases from J, with 9 bases in between. The CDR3 has 12 amino acids. As DNA, the CDR3 is TGTGCCAGCAGCCAGACGGTTGGTGGCTACACCTTC. Translated, it gives CASSQTVGGYTF.

The chain combines TRBV10-3 with TRBJ2-7, with 7 bases aligning to TRBD2. V lost 0 bases, J lost 2 bases, and 10 bases stayed unmatched. This CDR3 has 17 amino acids. Looked up from germline, CDR1 is ENHRY and CDR2 is SYGVKD. CDR3 DNA: TGTGCCATCAGTGAGTCGTTGGGGGGGACTGGAACCTACGAGCAGTACTTC. Its protein is CAISESLGGTGTYEQYF.

The genes are TRBV27 and TRBJ2-3, with 14 bases lining up with TRBD2. Per germline, CDR1 MNHEY and CDR2 SMNVEV (reference sequence). The J segment lost 3 bases and the V segment lost 2 bases, leaving 1 base of the junction unmatched. CDR3 length: 16 amino acids. The CDR3 DNA reads as TGTGCCAGCAGTTTAGGGACTAGCGGGGGAACAGATACGCAGTATTTT. It specifies CASSLGTSGGTDTQYF.

This chain links TRBV19 with TRBJ1-1, with D possibly matching TRBD1 (6 bases). Germline CDR1 LNHDA, CDR2 SQIVND (reference sequence). Trimming removed 3 bases at V and 0 bases at J, with 11 bases between. The CDR3 is made up of 15 amino acids. For the CDR3, the DNA is TGTGCCAGTAGTATTTCGGGGGCGTTGAACACTGAAGCTTTCTTT. It yields the protein CASSISGALNTEAFF.